Detailed here is one T cell receptor beta chain. V dropped 5 bases and J dropped 0; count of bases not matched to a gene: 6. This CDR3 spans 15 amino acids. Looked up from germline, CDR1 is LGHDT and CDR2 is YNNKEL (reference sequence). Per the authors' pipeline: For nucleated cells, counts were estimated from reference gene primer amplification. Profiled with immunoSEQ multiplex PCR; TCRdb holds only in-frame clones, not every one. The DNA gave D and trimming, while V, J and clone size come from that table. This table has roughly 320,000 clones, 70% to 90% appearing once. The source of the sample is a study of blood T cell repertoires in COVID-19.

This TCR came from a woman between 50 and 59 years old with COVID-19, enrolled during active disease. The sequencing sample was made of peripheral blood. The chain couples TRBV3-1 (or the pseudogene TRBV3-2) to TRBJ1-2; 7 nucleotides match TRBD1. The CDR3 region is CASSKRTGPNYGYTF. DNA for the CDR3: TGTGCCAGCAGCAAACGGACAGGCCCTAACTATGGCTACACCTTC.